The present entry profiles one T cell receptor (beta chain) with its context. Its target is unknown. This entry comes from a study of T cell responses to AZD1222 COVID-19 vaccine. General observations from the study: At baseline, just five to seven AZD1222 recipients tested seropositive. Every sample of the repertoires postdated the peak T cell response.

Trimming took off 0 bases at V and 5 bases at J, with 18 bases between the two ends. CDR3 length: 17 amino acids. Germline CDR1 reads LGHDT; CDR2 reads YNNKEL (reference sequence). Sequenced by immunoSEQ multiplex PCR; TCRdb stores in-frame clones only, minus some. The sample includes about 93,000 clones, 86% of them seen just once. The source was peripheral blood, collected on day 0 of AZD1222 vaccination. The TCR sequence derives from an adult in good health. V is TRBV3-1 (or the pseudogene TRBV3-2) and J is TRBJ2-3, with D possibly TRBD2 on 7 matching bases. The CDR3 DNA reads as TGTGCCAGCAGCCAAGATCCCCCAGGGGCGGGGGTAGATACGCAGTATTTT. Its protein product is CASSQDPPGAGVDTQYF.